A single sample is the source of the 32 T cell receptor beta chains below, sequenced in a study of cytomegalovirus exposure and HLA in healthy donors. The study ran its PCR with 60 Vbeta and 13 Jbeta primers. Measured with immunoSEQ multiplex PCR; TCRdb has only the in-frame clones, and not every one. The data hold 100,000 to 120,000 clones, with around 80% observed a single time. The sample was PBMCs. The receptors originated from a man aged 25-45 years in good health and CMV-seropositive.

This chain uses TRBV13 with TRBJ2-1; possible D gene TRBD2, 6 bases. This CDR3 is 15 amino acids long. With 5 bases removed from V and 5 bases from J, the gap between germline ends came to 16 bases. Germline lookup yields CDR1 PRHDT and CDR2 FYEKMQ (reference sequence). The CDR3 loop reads CASSGSLTSNNEQFF. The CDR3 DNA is TGTGCCAGCAGCGGGTCTTTGACTAGTAACAATGAGCAGTTCTTC.

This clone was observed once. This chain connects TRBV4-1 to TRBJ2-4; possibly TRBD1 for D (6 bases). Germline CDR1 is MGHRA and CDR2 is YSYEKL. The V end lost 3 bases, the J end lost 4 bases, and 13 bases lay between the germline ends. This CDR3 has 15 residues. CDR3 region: CASSQFRDKKNIQYF. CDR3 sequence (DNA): TGCGCCAGCAGCCAGTTCCGGGACAAAAAAAACATTCAGTACTTC.

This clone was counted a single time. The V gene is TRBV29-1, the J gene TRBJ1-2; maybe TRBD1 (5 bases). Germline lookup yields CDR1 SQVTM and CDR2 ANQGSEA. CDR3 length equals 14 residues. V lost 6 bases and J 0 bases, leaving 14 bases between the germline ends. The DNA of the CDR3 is TGCAGCGTCCCGTCGGGGGACTCTAACTATGGCTACACCTTC. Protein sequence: CSVPSGDSNYGYTF.

CDR3 loop: CASSYSGTGNQPQHF. The DNA for the CDR3 is TGTGCCAGCAGTTACTCAGGGACAGGGAATCAGCCCCAGCATTTT. V and J are TRBV6-6 and TRBJ1-5, with 9 nucleotides matching TRBD1. This CDR3 is 15 amino acids long. The germline gives CDR1 MNHNY, CDR2 SVGAGI (reference sequence). Unmatched junction bases numbered 1, after V lost 0 bases and J lost 4 bases.

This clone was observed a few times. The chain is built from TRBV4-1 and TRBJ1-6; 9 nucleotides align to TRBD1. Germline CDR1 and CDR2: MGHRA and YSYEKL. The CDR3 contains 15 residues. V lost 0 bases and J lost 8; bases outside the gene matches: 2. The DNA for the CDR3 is TGCGCCAGCAGCCAAGAGGGACAGGGACATTCACCCCTCCACTTT. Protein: CASSQEGQGHSPLHF.

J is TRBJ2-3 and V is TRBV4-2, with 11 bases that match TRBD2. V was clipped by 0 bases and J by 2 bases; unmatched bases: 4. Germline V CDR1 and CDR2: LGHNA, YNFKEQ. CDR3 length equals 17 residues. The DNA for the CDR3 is TGTGCCAGCAGCCAAGATACTAGCGGGGGTCACACAGATACGCAGTATTTT. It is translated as CASSQDTSGGHTDTQYF.

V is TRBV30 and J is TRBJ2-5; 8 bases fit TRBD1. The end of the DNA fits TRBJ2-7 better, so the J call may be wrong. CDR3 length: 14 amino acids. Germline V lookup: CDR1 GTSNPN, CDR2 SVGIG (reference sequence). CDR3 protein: CAWSWTGLPYEQYF. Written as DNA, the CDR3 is TGTGCCTGGAGTTGGACAGGGTTGCCCTACGAGCAGTACTTC.

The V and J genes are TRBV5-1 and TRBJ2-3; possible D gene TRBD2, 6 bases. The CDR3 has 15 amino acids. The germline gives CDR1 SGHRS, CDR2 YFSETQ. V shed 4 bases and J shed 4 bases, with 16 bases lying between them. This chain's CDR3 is CASSLSGVLADTQYF. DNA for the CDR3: TGCGCCAGCAGCCTATCGGGGGTTCTGGCAGATACGCAGTATTTT. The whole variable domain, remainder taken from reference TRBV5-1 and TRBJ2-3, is KAGVTQTPRYLIKTRGQQVTLSCSPISGHRSVSWYQQTPGQGLQFLFEYFSETQRNKGNFPGRFSGRQFSNSRSEMNVSTLELGDSALYLCASSLSGVLADTQYFGPGTRLTVL.

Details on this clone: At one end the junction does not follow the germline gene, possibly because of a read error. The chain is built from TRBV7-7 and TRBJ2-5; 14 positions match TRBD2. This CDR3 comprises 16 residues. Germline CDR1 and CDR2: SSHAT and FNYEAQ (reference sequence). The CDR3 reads CASSSGLAGGQETQYF. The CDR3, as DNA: TGTGCTAGCAGCTCAGGACTAGCGGGGGGCCAAGAGACCCAGTACTTC.

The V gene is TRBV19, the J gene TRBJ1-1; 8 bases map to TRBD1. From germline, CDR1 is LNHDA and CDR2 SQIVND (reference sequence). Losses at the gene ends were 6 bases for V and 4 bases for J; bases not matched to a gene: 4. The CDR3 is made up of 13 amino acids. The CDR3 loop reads CASSDRGVTEAFF. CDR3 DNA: TGTGCCAGTAGCGACAGGGGAGTCACTGAAGCTTTCTTT. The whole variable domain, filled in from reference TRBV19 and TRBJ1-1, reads DGGITQSPKYLFRKEGQNVTLSCEQNLNHDAMYWYRQDPGQGLRLIYYSQIVNDFQKGDIAEGYSVSREKKESFPLTVTSAQKNPTAFYLCASSDRGVTEAFFGQGTRLTVV.

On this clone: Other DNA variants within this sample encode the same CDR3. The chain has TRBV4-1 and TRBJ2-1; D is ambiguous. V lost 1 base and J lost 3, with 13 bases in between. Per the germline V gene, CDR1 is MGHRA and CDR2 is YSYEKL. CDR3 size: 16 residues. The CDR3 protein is CASSQGVLPRYNEQFF. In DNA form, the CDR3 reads TGCGCCAGCAGCCAAGGAGTCCTACCCCGCTACAATGAGCAGTTCTTC.

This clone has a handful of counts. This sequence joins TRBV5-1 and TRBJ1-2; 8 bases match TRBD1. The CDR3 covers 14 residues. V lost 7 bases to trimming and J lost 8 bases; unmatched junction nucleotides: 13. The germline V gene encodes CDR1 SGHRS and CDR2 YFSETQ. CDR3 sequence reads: CASATTPGGLGYTF. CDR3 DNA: TGCGCCAGCGCAACTACGCCAGGGGGCCTGGGCTACACCTTC.

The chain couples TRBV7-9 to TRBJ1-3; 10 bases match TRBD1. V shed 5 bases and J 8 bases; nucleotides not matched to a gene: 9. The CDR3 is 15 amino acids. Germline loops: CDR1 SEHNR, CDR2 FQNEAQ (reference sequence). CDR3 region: CASSHDGQGDDTIYF. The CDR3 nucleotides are TGTGCCAGCAGCCATGACGGACAGGGGGACGACACCATATATTTT. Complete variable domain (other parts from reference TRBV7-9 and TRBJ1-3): DTGVSQNPRHKITKRGQNVTFRCDPISEHNRLYWYRQTLGQGPEFLTYFQNEAQLEKSRLLSDRFSAERPKGSFSTLEIQRTEQGDSAMYLCASSHDGQGDDTIYFGEGSWLTVV.

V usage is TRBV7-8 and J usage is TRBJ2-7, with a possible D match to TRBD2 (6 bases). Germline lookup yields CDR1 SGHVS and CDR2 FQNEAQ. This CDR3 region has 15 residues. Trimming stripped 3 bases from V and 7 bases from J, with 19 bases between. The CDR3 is CASSFGASIGGEQYF. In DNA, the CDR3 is TGTGCCAGCAGCTTTGGGGCTAGCATTGGGGGGGAGCAGTACTTC.

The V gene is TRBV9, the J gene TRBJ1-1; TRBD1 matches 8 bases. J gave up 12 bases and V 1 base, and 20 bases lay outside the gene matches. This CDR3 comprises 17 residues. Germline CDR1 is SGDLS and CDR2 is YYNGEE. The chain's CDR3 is CASSVTPEQGAVSGPFF. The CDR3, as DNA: TGTGCCAGCAGCGTAACCCCGGAGCAGGGGGCGGTCAGTGGGCCTTTCTTT.

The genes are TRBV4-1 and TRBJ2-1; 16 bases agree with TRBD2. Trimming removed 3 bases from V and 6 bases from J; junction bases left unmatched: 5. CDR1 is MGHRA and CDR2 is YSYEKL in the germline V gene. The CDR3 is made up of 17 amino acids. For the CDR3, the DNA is TGCGCCAGCAGCCAGGGACTAGCGGGGGGGCCGGGCAATGAGCAGTTCTTC. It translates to CASSQGLAGGPGNEQFF.

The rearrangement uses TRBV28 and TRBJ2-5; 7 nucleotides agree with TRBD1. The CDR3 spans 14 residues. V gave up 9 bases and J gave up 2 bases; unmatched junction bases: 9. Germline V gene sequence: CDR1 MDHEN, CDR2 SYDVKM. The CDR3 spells CASSTNRGQETQYF. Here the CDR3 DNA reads TGTGCCAGTTCCACGAACAGGGGACAAGAGACCCAGTACTTC.

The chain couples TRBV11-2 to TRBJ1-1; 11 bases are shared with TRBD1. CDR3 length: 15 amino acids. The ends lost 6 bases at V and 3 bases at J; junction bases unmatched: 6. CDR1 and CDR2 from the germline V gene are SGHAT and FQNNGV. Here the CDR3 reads CASRTKGQGDTEAFF. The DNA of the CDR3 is TGTGCCAGCAGGACCAAGGGACAGGGGGACACTGAAGCTTTCTTT. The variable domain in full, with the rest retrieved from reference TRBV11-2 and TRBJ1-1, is EAGVAQSPRYKIIEKRQSVAFWCNPISGHATLYWYQQILGQGPKLLIQFQNNGVVDDSQLPKDRFSAERLKGVDSTLKIQPAKLEDSAVYLCASRTKGQGDTEAFFGQGTRLTVV.

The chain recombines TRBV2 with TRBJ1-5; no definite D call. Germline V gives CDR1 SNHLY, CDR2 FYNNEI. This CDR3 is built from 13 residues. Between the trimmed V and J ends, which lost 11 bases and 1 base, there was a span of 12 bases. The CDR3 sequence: CACRRGSNQPQHF. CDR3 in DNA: TGTGCCTGTCGGCGGGGAAGCAATCAGCCCCAGCATTTT.

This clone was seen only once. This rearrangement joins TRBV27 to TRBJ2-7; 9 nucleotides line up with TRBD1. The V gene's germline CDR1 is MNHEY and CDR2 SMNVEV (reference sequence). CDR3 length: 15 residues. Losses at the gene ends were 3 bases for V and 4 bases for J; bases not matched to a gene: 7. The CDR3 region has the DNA TGTGCCAGCAGTTTGGGGGGACAGGGCTTGTACGAGCAGTACTTC. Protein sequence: CASSLGGQGLYEQYF.

CDR3 DNA sequence: TGTGCCAGCAGCACGACAGGGTTTATAAGCCCCTTCAATTCACCCCTCCACTTT. Amino acid sequence: CASSTTGFISPFNSPLHF. This chain connects TRBV11-2 to TRBJ1-6, with 7 bases that match TRBD1. V was pared by 5 bases and J by 7 bases, with 17 bases of the junction left unmatched. Germline V gives CDR1 SGHAT, CDR2 FQNNGV. This CDR3 is built from 18 residues.

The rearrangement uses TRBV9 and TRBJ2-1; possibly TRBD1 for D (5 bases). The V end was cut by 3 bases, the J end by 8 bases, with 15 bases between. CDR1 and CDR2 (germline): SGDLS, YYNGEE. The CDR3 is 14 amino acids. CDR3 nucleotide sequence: TGTGCCAGCAGCGAGAGACCCAGGGCGGATGAGCAGTTCTTC. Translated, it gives CASSERPRADEQFF.

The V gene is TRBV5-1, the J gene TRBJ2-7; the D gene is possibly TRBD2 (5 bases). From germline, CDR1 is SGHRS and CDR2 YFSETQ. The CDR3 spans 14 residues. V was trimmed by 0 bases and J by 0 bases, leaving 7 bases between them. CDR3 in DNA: TGCGCCAGCAGCTTGGTTGGGAGCTCCTACGAGCAGTACTTC. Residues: CASSLVGSSYEQYF. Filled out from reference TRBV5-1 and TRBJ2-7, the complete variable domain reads KAGVTQTPRYLIKTRGQQVTLSCSPISGHRSVSWYQQTPGQGLQFLFEYFSETQRNKGNFPGRFSGRQFSNSRSEMNVSTLELGDSALYLCASSLVGSSYEQYFGPGTRLTVT.

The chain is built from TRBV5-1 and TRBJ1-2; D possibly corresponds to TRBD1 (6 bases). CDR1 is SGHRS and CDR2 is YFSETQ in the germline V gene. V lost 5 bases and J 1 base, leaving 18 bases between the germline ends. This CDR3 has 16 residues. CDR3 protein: CASSVGGANINYGYTF. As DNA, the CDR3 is TGCGCCAGCAGTGTTGGGGGGGCCAACATTAACTATGGCTACACCTTC. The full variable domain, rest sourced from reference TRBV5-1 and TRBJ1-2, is KAGVTQTPRYLIKTRGQQVTLSCSPISGHRSVSWYQQTPGQGLQFLFEYFSETQRNKGNFPGRFSGRQFSNSRSEMNVSTLELGDSALYLCASSVGGANINYGYTFGSGTRLTVV.

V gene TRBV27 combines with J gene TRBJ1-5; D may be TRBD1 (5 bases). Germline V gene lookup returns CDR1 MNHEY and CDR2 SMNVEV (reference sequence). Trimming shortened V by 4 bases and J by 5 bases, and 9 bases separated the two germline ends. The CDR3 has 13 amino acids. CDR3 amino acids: CASSWGTYQPQHF. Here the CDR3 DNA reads TGTGCCAGCAGTTGGGGCACCTATCAGCCCCAGCATTTT.

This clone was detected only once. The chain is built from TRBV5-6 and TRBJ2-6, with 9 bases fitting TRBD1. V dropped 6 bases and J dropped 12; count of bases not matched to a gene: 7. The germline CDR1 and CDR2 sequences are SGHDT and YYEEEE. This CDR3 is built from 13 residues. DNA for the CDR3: TGTGCCAGCAAAGGACAGGGGAGGAGCGTCCTGACTTTC. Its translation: CASKGQGRSVLTF.

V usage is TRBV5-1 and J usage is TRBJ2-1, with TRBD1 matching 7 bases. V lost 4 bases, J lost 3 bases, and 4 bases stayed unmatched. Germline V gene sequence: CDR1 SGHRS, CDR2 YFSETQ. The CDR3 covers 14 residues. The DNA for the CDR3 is TGCGCCAGCAGCAGGGGACAGCACTACAATGAGCAGTTCTTC. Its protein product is CASSRGQHYNEQFF.

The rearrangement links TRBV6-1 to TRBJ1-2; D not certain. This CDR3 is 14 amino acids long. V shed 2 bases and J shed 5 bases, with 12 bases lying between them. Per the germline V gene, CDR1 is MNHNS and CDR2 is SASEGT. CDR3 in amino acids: CASSEIGQLYGYTF. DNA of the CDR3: TGTGCCAGCAGTGAAATTGGCCAATTATATGGCTACACCTTC.

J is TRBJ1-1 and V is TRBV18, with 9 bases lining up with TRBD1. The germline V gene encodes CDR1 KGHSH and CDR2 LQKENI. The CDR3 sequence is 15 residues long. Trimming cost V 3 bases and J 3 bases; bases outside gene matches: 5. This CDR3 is CASSPTRTGDTEAFF. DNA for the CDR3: TGTGCCAGCTCACCGACGAGGACAGGGGACACTGAAGCTTTCTTT.

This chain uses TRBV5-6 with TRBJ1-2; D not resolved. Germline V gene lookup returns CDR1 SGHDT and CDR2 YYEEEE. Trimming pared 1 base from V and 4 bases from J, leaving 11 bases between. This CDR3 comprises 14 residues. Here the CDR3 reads CASSLKTGIYGYTF. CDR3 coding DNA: TGTGCCAGCAGCTTGAAAACGGGAATCTATGGCTACACCTTC.

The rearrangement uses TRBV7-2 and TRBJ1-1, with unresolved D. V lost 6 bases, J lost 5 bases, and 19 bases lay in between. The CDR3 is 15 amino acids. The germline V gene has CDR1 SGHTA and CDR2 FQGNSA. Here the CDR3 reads CASRVTSGVGTEAFF. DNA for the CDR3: TGTGCCAGCAGGGTAACCTCCGGGGTTGGGACTGAAGCTTTCTTT.

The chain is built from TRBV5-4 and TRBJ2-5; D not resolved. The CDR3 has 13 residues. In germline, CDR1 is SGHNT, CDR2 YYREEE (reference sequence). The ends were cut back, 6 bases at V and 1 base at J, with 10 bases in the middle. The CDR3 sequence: CASNVDTQETQYF. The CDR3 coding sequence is TGTGCCAGCAACGTCGACACCCAAGAGACCCAGTACTTC.